What follows are 28 T cell receptor beta chains derived from one specimen sequenced in a study of cytomegalovirus exposure and HLA in healthy donors. PCR used 60 Vbeta primers and 13 Jbeta primers. Sequencing was performed with immunoSEQ multiplex PCR; in TCRdb, only in-frame clones are kept and a portion is missing. The sample records about 210,000 clones, approximately 83% being singletons. Sequences were obtained from PBMCs. All receptors derive from a woman between 50 and 59 years old in good health and CMV-seropositive.

The V call is TRBV5-1, the J call TRBJ1-4; a possible D gene is TRBD1 (6 bases). CDR3 length: 15 residues. V was trimmed by 3 bases and J by 6 bases, leaving 15 bases between them. CDR1 and CDR2 from the germline V gene are SGHRS and YFSETQ. The CDR3 loop reads CASSSGPRGYEKLFF. For the CDR3, the DNA is TGCGCCAGCAGCTCGGGACCGAGGGGGTATGAAAAACTGTTTTTT. The full variable domain, with the rest looked up from reference TRBV5-1 and TRBJ1-4, is KAGVTQTPRYLIKTRGQQVTLSCSPISGHRSVSWYQQTPGQGLQFLFEYFSETQRNKGNFPGRFSGRQFSNSRSEMNVSTLELGDSALYLCASSSGPRGYEKLFFGSGTQLSVL.

This chain uses TRBV5-1 with TRBJ1-1, with 8 bases matching TRBD1. J gave up 4 bases and V 3 bases, and 2 bases lay outside the gene matches. Germline loops: CDR1 SGHRS, CDR2 YFSETQ. This CDR3 spans 13 amino acids. CDR3 bases: TGCGCCAGCAGCTCAGACAGGGGCACTGAAGCTTTCTTT. Residues: CASSSDRGTEAFF.

The chain recombines TRBV6-1 with TRBJ1-5; 7 positions agree with TRBD1. The trim removed 4 bases at V and 6 bases at J, leaving 6 bases unmatched. Germline V gene data show CDR1 as MNHNS and CDR2 as SASEGT. The CDR3 is made up of 14 amino acids. The CDR3 DNA is TGTGCCAGCAGTGGAAACAGGGGAGGTCAGCCCCAGCATTTT. This gives the protein CASSGNRGGQPQHF.

The chain joins TRBV7-7 to TRBJ2-7, with 7 bases identical to TRBD1. In germline, CDR1 is SSHAT, CDR2 FNYEAQ (reference sequence). V dropped 4 bases and J dropped 7; count of bases not matched to a gene: 7. This CDR3 is 13 amino acids long. In DNA form, the CDR3 reads TGTGCCAGCAGCTCAGACAGGGACGGGGAGCAGTACTTC. Amino acids: CASSSDRDGEQYF.

In its sample, this clone was seen once. The chain uses TRBV9 and TRBJ2-2; TRBD1 might be the D (6 bases). Germline V CDR1 and CDR2: SGDLS, YYNGEE. The CDR3 totals 17 residues. Between the trimmed V and J ends, which lost 4 bases and 5 bases, there was a span of 21 bases. In DNA, the CDR3 is TGTGCCAGCAGCACGTACGCAGGGGTCTCCTCTACCGGGGAGCTGTTTTTT. Protein sequence: CASSTYAGVSSTGELFF. Full variable domain (missing parts from reference TRBV9 and TRBJ2-2): DSGVTQTPKHLITATGQRVTLRCSPRSGDLSVYWYQQSLDQGLQFLIQYYNGEERAKGNILERFSAQQFPDLHSELNLSSLELGDSALYFCASSTYAGVSSTGELFFGEGSRLTVL.

This chain uses TRBV4-1 with TRBJ1-6; TRBD1 might be the D (5 bases). V gave up 1 base and J gave up 9 bases, with 16 bases separating them. The germline CDR1 and CDR2 sequences are MGHRA and YSYEKL. There are 16 residues in the CDR3. The CDR3 DNA follows: TGCGCCAGCAGCCAAGGGAGGGTTCGGGGCGGTTCACCCCTCCACTTT. This gives the protein CASSQGRVRGGSPLHF.

This clone was detected once. This chain connects TRBV7-9 to TRBJ1-2; D unclear. The V gene's germline CDR1 is SEHNR and CDR2 FQNEAQ (reference sequence). Trimming pared 1 base from V and 2 bases from J, leaving 11 bases between. The CDR3 totals 15 residues. The CDR3 sequence: CASSLDVGRNYGYTF. The CDR3 DNA follows: TGTGCCAGCAGCTTAGATGTAGGCAGGAACTATGGCTACACCTTC.

V gene TRBV19 combines with J gene TRBJ1-5; 9 bases agree with TRBD1. V was clipped by 5 bases and J by 5 bases; unmatched bases: 4. This CDR3 comprises 14 residues. Per germline, CDR1 LNHDA and CDR2 SQIVND (reference sequence). As DNA, the CDR3 is TGTGCCAGTAGTGCCACAGGGGGCGATCAGCCCCAGCATTTT. Protein product: CASSATGGDQPQHF. Full variable domain (missing parts from reference TRBV19 and TRBJ1-5): DGGITQSPKYLFRKEGQNVTLSCEQNLNHDAMYWYRQDPGQGLRLIYYSQIVNDFQKGDIAEGYSVSREKKESFPLTVTSAQKNPTAFYLCASSATGGDQPQHFGDGTRLSIL.

The CDR3 DNA reads TGCGCCAGCAGCTTGGGGACAATGGTGGACACTGAAGCTTTCTTT. It yields the protein CASSLGTMVDTEAFF. The chain couples TRBV5-1 to TRBJ1-1, with TRBD1 as a possible D gene (5 bases). V was trimmed by 0 bases and J by 3 bases, leaving 12 bases between them. The germline gives CDR1 SGHRS, CDR2 YFSETQ. The CDR3 runs to 15 residues.

This chain uses TRBV28 with TRBJ1-2; no firm D call. Trimming took off 7 bases at V and 4 bases at J, with 13 bases between the two ends. The CDR3 spans 13 residues. Germline values: CDR1 MDHEN, CDR2 SYDVKM. In DNA form, the CDR3 reads TGTGCCAGCACCTTAGGAACAGCCTATGGCTACACCTTC. Translated, it gives CASTLGTAYGYTF.

The V and J genes are TRBV7-9 and TRBJ2-7; tentative D call: TRBD2 (6 bases). This CDR3 contains 13 residues. Germline V lookup: CDR1 SEHNR, CDR2 FQNEAQ (reference sequence). The ends were cut back, 3 bases at V and 6 bases at J, with 12 bases in the middle. Here the CDR3 reads CASSFGTFSEQYF. CDR3 in DNA: TGTGCCAGCAGCTTTGGGACTTTTAGCGAGCAGTACTTC. Based on the CDR3 plus reference TRBV7-9 and TRBJ2-7, the full variable domain is DTGVSQNPRHKITKRGQNVTFRCDPISEHNRLYWYRQTLGQGPEFLTYFQNEAQLEKSRLLSDRFSAERPKGSFSTLEIQRTEQGDSAMYLCASSFGTFSEQYFGPGTRLTVT.

This chain links TRBV5-6 with TRBJ2-5; 12 bases line up with TRBD2. Matching the DNA end better, TRBJ2-7 makes the J call doubtful. Germline CDR1 reads SGHDT; CDR2 reads YYEEEE. The CDR3 loop spans 14 amino acids. CDR3 sequence: CASRTSGGTYEQYF. The CDR3 DNA is TGTGCCAGCAGGACTAGCGGGGGAACCTACGAGCAGTACTTC.

The gene calls are TRBV4-2 and TRBJ2-2; 7 nucleotides line up with TRBD2. The V gene end was trimmed by 5 bases and the J gene end by 1 base; junction bases not matched to a gene: 4. CDR1 and CDR2 from the germline V gene are LGHNA and YNFKEQ. The CDR3 has 15 amino acids. The CDR3 sequence: CASSLSGGNTGELFF. The CDR3, as DNA: TGTGCCAGCAGCTTATCGGGGGGGAACACCGGGGAGCTGTTTTTT.

The chain links TRBV7-9 to TRBJ1-1, with unresolved D. V lost 0 bases and J lost 1, with 9 bases in between. The CDR3 contains 15 residues. The germline V gene encodes CDR1 SEHNR and CDR2 FQNEAQ (reference sequence). CDR3: CASSLAGRTNTEAFF. In DNA, the CDR3 is TGTGCCAGCAGCTTAGCGGGCAGAACGAACACTGAAGCTTTCTTT.

J is TRBJ2-7 and V is TRBV5-6; 8 bases map to TRBD1. V trimming: 4 bases; J trimming: 0 bases; junction bases outside the gene matches: 3. CDR3 length equals 14 residues. CDR1 is SGHDT, CDR2 YYEEEE, per germline. The CDR3 DNA follows: TGTGCCAGCAGCGCGACAGGGGACTCCTACGAGCAGTACTTC. It encodes CASSATGDSYEQYF.

This rearrangement joins TRBV5-4 to TRBJ1-6; D gene ambiguous. Germline CDR1 and CDR2: SGHNT and YYREEE (reference sequence). V lost 2 bases, J lost 9 bases, and 15 bases lay in between. There are 15 residues in the CDR3. The CDR3: CASSFDSHPSSPLHF. The CDR3 DNA sequence: TGTGCCAGCAGCTTTGACTCACATCCCTCTTCACCCCTCCACTTT.

The chain has TRBV5-1 and TRBJ2-7; TRBD1 agrees at 8 bases. Germline V gene data show CDR1 as SGHRS and CDR2 as YFSETQ. The CDR3 is 13 amino acids. Losses at the gene ends were 2 bases for V and 3 bases for J; bases not matched to a gene: 1. The CDR3 DNA is TGCGCCAGCAGCTTCACAGGGGGCTACGAGCAGTACTTC. Translating gives CASSFTGGYEQYF. Drawing the rest from reference TRBV5-1 and TRBJ2-7, the complete variable domain is KAGVTQTPRYLIKTRGQQVTLSCSPISGHRSVSWYQQTPGQGLQFLFEYFSETQRNKGNFPGRFSGRQFSNSRSEMNVSTLELGDSALYLCASSFTGGYEQYFGPGTRLTVT.

This clone has only a few counts. The chain links TRBV6-5 to TRBJ1-2; D ambiguous. The V gene lost 6 bases and the J gene lost 6 bases, with 14 bases spanning the gap. CDR1 and CDR2 (germline): MNHEY, SVGAGI. The CDR3 is made up of 13 amino acids. In DNA form, the CDR3 reads TGTGCCAGCAGCACAAACGGGATAAATGGCTACACCTTC. Protein product: CASSTNGINGYTF.

The genes are TRBV28 and TRBJ1-3; D not resolved. This CDR3 spans 13 amino acids. Trimming pared 2 bases from V and 3 bases from J, leaving 5 bases between. CDR1 is MDHEN, CDR2 SYDVKM, per germline. CDR3 residues: CASSLRLGNTIYF. DNA of the CDR3: TGTGCCAGCAGTTTACGACTTGGAAACACCATATATTTT.

This chain links TRBV30 with TRBJ2-3, with 10 bases identical to TRBD2. Germline CDR1 is GTSNPN and CDR2 is SVGIG (reference sequence). The length of the CDR3 is 16 residues. The J segment lost 5 bases and the V segment lost 0 bases, leaving 8 bases of the junction unmatched. CDR3 DNA sequence: TGTGCCTGGAGTGTAGGGCTAGCGGGGGAGGTAGATACGCAGTATTTT. It codes for CAWSVGLAGEVDTQYF.

The CDR3, as DNA: TGTGCCAGCAGCTTACAGGAGAACACTGAAGCTTTCTTT. Protein sequence: CASSLQENTEAFF. The chain recombines TRBV7-9 with TRBJ1-1; D is ambiguous. The ends were cut back, 2 bases at V and 1 base at J, with 5 bases in the middle. The CDR3 consists of 13 residues. Germline CDR1 SEHNR, CDR2 FQNEAQ (reference sequence).

The count of this clone is one. V gene TRBV21-1 combines with J gene TRBJ1-2; the D call of TRBD1 is as the table states it, not checked on the DNA. TRBV21-1 is a documented pseudogene. CDR3 length: 15 residues. The CDR3 protein is CASSNDSPPNYGYTF. Written as DNA, the CDR3 is TGTGCCAGCAGCAACGACAGTCCACCTAACTATGGCTACACCTTC.

The rearrangement links TRBV2 to TRBJ2-2; possibly TRBD2 for D (6 bases). Germline V CDR1 and CDR2: SNHLY, FYNNEI. The CDR3 has 15 amino acids. The V end lost 5 bases, the J end lost 0 bases, and 10 bases lay between the germline ends. The CDR3 is CASSSRTTNTGELFF. For the CDR3, the DNA is TGTGCCAGCAGTAGCCGGACTACGAACACCGGGGAGCTGTTTTTT.

The DNA for the CDR3 is TGTGCCAGCAGCAAAACCTCCCAGGGGGGAAACACTGAAGCTTTCTTT. Encoded protein: CASSKTSQGGNTEAFF. The chain couples TRBV7-2 to TRBJ1-1; 7 bases map to TRBD1. Germline V gene lookup returns CDR1 SGHTA and CDR2 FQGNSA. There are 16 residues in the CDR3. J lost 2 bases, V lost 5 bases, and 11 bases had no gene match.

V is TRBV27 and J is TRBJ1-4, with 10 bases that match TRBD1. This CDR3 has 18 amino acids. The germline gives CDR1 MNHEY, CDR2 SMNVEV (reference sequence). V lost 3 bases and J lost 5; bases outside the gene matches: 12. CDR3 loop: CASSFATGGFGINEKLFF. The CDR3 bases are TGTGCCAGCAGTTTCGCGACAGGGGGCTTCGGGATCAATGAAAAACTGTTTTTT.

The CDR3 bases are TGTGCCAGCAGCTCGACAGGGCGGCGTGAAGCTTTCTTT. This codes for CASSSTGRREAFF. The genes are TRBV5-6 and TRBJ1-1, with 7 bases that match TRBD1. Per the germline V gene, CDR1 is SGHDT and CDR2 is YYEEEE. This CDR3 has 13 residues. V trimming: 3 bases; J trimming: 7 bases; junction bases outside the gene matches: 6.

The genes are TRBV6-5 and TRBJ2-7, with a tentative D call TRBD1 (6 bases). The V and J ends lost 2 bases and 2 bases respectively, with 16 bases between them. There are 16 residues in the CDR3. Germline-derived CDR1 and CDR2 are MNHEY and SVGAGI. CDR3 loop: CASSYATGTSTYEQYF. The CDR3 DNA is TGTGCCAGCAGTTACGCCACCGGGACATCCACCTACGAGCAGTACTTC.

V is TRBV6-1 and J is TRBJ2-1; 7 bases are a match to TRBD2. The CDR3 runs 17 residues. V gave up 4 bases and J gave up 0 bases; unmatched junction bases: 9. Germline loops: CDR1 MNHNS, CDR2 SASEGT. The chain's CDR3 is CASSGYTGGGSYNEQFF. In DNA, the CDR3 is TGTGCCAGCAGTGGCTACACGGGCGGGGGCTCCTACAATGAGCAGTTCTTC.